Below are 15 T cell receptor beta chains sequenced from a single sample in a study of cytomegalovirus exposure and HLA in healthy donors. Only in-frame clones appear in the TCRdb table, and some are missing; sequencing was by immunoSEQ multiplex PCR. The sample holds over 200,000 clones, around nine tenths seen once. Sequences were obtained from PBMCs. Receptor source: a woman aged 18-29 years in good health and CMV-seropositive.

The CDR3 reads CASSPGTSGTELIYEQYF. In DNA form, the CDR3 reads TGTGCCAGCTCACCAGGGACTAGCGGGACCGAACTAATCTACGAGCAGTACTTC. The rearrangement joins TRBV18 to TRBJ2-7, with 13 nucleotides matching TRBD2. There are 18 residues in the CDR3. Losses at the gene ends were 2 bases for V and 3 bases for J; bases not matched to a gene: 10. Looked up from germline, CDR1 is KGHSH and CDR2 is LQKENI.

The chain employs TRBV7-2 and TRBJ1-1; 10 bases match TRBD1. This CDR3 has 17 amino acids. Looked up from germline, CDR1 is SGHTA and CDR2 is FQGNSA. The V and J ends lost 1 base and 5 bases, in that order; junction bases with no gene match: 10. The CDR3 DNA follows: TGTGCCAGCAGCTTAGGACAGGGGGCCTCCTTTGGTACTGAAGCTTTCTTT. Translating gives CASSLGQGASFGTEAFF.

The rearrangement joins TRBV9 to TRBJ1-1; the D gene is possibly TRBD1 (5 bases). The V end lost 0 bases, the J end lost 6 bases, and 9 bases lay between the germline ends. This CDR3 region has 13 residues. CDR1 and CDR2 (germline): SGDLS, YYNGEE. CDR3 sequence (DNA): TGTGCCAGCAGCGTAGGCGACAGCCCTGAAGCTTTCTTT. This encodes CASSVGDSPEAFF.

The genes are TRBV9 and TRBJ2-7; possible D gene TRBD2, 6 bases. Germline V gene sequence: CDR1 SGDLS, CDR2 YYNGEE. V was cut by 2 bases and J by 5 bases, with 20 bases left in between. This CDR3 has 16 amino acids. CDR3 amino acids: CASSVPAEGWNDEQYF. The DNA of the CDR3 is TGTGCCAGCAGCGTCCCCGCGGAGGGATGGAACGACGAGCAGTACTTC.

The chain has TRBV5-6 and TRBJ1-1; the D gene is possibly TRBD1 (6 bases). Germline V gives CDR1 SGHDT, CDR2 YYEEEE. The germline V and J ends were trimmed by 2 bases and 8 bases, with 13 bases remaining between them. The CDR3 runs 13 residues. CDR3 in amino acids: CASSLGFTGEAFF. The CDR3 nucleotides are TGTGCCAGCAGCTTAGGGTTTACAGGGGAAGCTTTCTTT.

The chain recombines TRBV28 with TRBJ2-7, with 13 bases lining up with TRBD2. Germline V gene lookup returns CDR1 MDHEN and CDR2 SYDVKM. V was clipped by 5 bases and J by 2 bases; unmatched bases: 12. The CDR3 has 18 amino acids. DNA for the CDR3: TGTGCCAGCAGTCCCCCACTAGCGGGAGGGCCTGCTCCCTACGAGCAGTACTTC. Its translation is CASSPPLAGGPAPYEQYF.

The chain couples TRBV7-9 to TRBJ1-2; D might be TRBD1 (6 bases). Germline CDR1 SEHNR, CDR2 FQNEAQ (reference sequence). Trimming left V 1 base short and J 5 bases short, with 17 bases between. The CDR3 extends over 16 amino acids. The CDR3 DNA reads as TGTGCCAGCAGCTTAGGTTGGGACACCTCTGAGTATGGCTACACCTTC. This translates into CASSLGWDTSEYGYTF.

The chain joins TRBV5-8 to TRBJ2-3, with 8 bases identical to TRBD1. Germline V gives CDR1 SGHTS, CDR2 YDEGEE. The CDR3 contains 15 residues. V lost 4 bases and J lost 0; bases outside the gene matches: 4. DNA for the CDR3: TGTGCCAGCAGCCCGGGACAGGAAAGCACAGATACGCAGTATTTT. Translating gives CASSPGQESTDTQYF.

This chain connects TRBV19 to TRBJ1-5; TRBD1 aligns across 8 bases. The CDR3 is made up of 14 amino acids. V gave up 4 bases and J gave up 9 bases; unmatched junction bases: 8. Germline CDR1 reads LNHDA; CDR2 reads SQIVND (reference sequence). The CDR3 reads CASSKGTGPLPQHF. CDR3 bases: TGTGCCAGTAGTAAAGGGACAGGTCCTTTGCCCCAGCATTTT.

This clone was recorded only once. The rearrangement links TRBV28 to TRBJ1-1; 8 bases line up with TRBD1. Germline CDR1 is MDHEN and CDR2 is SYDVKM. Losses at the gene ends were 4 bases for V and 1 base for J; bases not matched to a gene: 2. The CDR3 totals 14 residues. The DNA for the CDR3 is TGTGCCAGCAGTTCAGGGGGCCCGAACACTGAAGCTTTCTTT. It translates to CASSSGGPNTEAFF.

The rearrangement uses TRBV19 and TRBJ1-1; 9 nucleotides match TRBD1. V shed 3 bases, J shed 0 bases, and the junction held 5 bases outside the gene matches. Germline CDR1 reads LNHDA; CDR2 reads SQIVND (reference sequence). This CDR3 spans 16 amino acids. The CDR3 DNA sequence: TGTGCCAGTAGTATTTTGACAGGGGGTATGAACACTGAAGCTTTCTTT. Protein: CASSILTGGMNTEAFF.

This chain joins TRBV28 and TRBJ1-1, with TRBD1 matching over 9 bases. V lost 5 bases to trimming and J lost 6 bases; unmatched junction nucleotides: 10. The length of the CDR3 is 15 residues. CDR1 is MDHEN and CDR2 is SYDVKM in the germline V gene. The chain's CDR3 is CASSLMTGGIPEAFF. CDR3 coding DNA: TGTGCCAGCAGTCTCATGACAGGGGGTATTCCTGAAGCTTTCTTT.

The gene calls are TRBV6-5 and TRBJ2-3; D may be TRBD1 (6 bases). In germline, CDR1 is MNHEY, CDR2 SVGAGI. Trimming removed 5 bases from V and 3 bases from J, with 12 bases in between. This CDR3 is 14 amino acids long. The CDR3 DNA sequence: TGTGCCAGCAGTCAACAGGGTGGGACAGATACGCAGTATTTT. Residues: CASSQQGGTDTQYF.

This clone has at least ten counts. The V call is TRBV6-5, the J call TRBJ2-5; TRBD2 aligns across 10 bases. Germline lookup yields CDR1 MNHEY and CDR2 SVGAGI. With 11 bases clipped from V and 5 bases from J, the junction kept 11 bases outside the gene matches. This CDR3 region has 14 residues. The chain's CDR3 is CASASGRVWETQYF. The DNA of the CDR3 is TGTGCCTCTGCCAGCGGGAGGGTCTGGGAGACCCAGTACTTC.

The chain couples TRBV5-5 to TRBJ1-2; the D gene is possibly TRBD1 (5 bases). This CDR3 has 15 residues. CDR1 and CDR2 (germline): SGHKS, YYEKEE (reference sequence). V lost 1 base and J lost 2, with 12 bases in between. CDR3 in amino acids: CASSLNRGVNYGYTF. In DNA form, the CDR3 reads TGTGCCAGCAGCTTGAATAGGGGCGTGAACTATGGCTACACCTTC.